These T cell receptor beta chains were read from a single sample in a study of CD8+ T cells in alopecia areata. The protocol was immunoSEQ multiplex PCR, while the TCRdb copy is restricted to in-frame clones and leaves out a portion. The sample holds 120,000 or so clones, approximately 58% seen once. Source: CD4+ T cells sorted from blood, taken at week 0. These receptors were taken from a human donor with alopecia areata. Each CDR3 is given with its conserved first and last residue. Each record gives: V gene, J gene, D gene, clone size, CDR3 protein, CDR3 DNA. A D gene is named only where the DNA matches it firmly. The listing skips clone size in some rows; elsewhere it reads once, few, many or a size class.

V gene: TRBV19; J gene: TRBJ1-1; D gene: NA; clone size: NA; CDR3 protein: CASHFNGRYTEAFF; CDR3 DNA: TGTGCCTCTCATTTTAACGGGAGATACACTGAAGCTTTCTTT
V gene: TRBV15; J gene: TRBJ2-1; D gene: NA; clone size: NA; CDR3 protein: CATSREQGSYNEQFF; CDR3 DNA: TGTGCCACCAGCAGGGAACAGGGCTCCTACAATGAGCAGTTCTTC
V gene: TRBV9; J gene: TRBJ1-3; D gene: TRBD1; clone size: NA; CDR3 protein: CASSPQDRDGNTIYF; CDR3 DNA: TGTGCCAGCAGCCCTCAGGACAGGGATGGAAACACCATATATTTT
V gene: TRBV30; J gene: TRBJ1-2; D gene: TRBD1; clone size: NA; CDR3 protein: CAWSGRAGGYGYTF; CDR3 DNA: TGTGCCTGGAGTGGGCGGGCAGGGGGCTATGGCTACACCTTC
V gene: TRBV6-5; J gene: TRBJ2-5; D gene: NA; clone size: NA; CDR3 protein: CASSYPNQETQYF; CDR3 DNA: TGTGCCAGCAGTTACCCCAACCAAGAGACCCAGTACTTC
V gene: TRBV5-4; J gene: TRBJ1-2; D gene: NA; clone size: few; CDR3 protein: CASWAASYGYTF; CDR3 DNA: TGTGCCAGCTGGGCCGCCTCCTATGGCTACACCTTC
V gene: TRBV30; J gene: TRBJ2-1; D gene: NA; clone size: NA; CDR3 protein: CAWINPGTTFF; CDR3 DNA: TGTGCCTGGATCAACCCCGGGACCACGTTCTTC
V gene: TRBV7-8; J gene: TRBJ1-3; D gene: NA; clone size: few; CDR3 protein: CASSLVRLGNTIYF; CDR3 DNA: TGTGCCAGCAGCTTGGTGAGGCTCGGAAACACCATATATTTT
V gene: TRBV6-5; J gene: TRBJ1-1; D gene: TRBD1; clone size: NA; CDR3 protein: CASSRQGNTEAFF; CDR3 DNA: TGTGCCAGCAGTCGACAGGGGAACACTGAAGCTTTCTTT
V gene: TRBV7-9; J gene: TRBJ1-1; D gene: NA; clone size: NA; CDR3 protein: CASSPYRENTEAFF; CDR3 DNA: TGTGCCAGCAGCCCATACAGGGAGAACACTGAAGCTTTCTTT
V gene: TRBV9; J gene: TRBJ2-3; D gene: TRBD2; clone size: NA; CDR3 protein: CASSVVRVAGEQVRRTDTQYF; CDR3 DNA: TGTGCCAGCAGCGTAGTTAGGGTAGCGGGAGAGCAAGTCCGGCGCACAGATACGCAGTATTTT
V gene: TRBV5-8; J gene: TRBJ1-2; D gene: NA; clone size: NA; CDR3 protein: CASSTPQSYGYTF; CDR3 DNA: TGTGCCAGCAGCACTCCTCAGAGCTATGGCTACACCTTC
V gene: TRBV7-9; J gene: TRBJ2-5; D gene: TRBD2; clone size: NA; CDR3 protein: CASSLASGGQETQYF; CDR3 DNA: TGTGCCAGCAGCTTGGCTAGCGGGGGGCAAGAGACCCAGTACTTC
V gene: TRBV7-8; J gene: TRBJ2-3; D gene: TRBD2; clone size: few; CDR3 protein: CASSLLAGGRDTQYF; CDR3 DNA: TGTGCCAGCAGCTTATTAGCGGGGGGGCGCGATACGCAGTATTTT
V gene: TRBV7-2; J gene: TRBJ2-2; D gene: TRBD2; clone size: NA; CDR3 protein: CASSKSMATSGGELFF; CDR3 DNA: TGTGCCAGCAGCAAAAGCATGGCGACTAGCGGCGGGGAGCTGTTTTTT
V gene: TRBV6-1; J gene: TRBJ1-1; D gene: TRBD1; clone size: few; CDR3 protein: CASSPRDRANTEAFF; CDR3 DNA: TGTGCCAGCAGCCCGAGGGACAGGGCGAACACTGAAGCTTTCTTT
V gene: TRBV4-1; J gene: TRBJ2-5; D gene: NA; clone size: NA; CDR3 protein: CASSQPFRGMIETQYF; CDR3 DNA: TGCGCCAGCAGCCAACCCTTTAGGGGGATGATAGAGACCCAGTACTTC
V gene: TRBV4-1; J gene: TRBJ2-4; D gene: NA; clone size: few; CDR3 protein: CASSLVLGQSKNIQYF; CDR3 DNA: TGCGCCAGCAGCCTCGTCCTTGGGCAGTCCAAAAACATTCAGTACTTC
V gene: TRBV10-3; J gene: TRBJ1-1; D gene: NA; clone size: NA; CDR3 protein: CAIRGSEDTEAFF; CDR3 DNA: TGTGCCATCAGGGGGTCCGAGGACACTGAAGCTTTCTTT
V gene: TRBV6-6; J gene: TRBJ1-1; D gene: NA; clone size: once; CDR3 protein: CASSAYLGTEAFF; CDR3 DNA: TGTGCCAGCAGTGCCTATTTGGGCACTGAAGCTTTCTTT
V gene: TRBV4-3; J gene: TRBJ1-5; D gene: NA; clone size: few; CDR3 protein: CASSQNRGNQPQHF; CDR3 DNA: TGCGCCAGCAGCCAAAATCGGGGAAATCAGCCCCAGCATTTT
V gene: TRBV5-6; J gene: TRBJ2-1; D gene: TRBD2; clone size: NA; CDR3 protein: CASSLVGTSGNNEQFF; CDR3 DNA: TGTGCCAGCAGCTTGGTTGGGACTAGCGGGAACAATGAGCAGTTCTTC
V gene: TRBV7-8; J gene: TRBJ2-7; D gene: NA; clone size: few; CDR3 protein: CASSLERVYEQYF; CDR3 DNA: TGTGCCAGCAGCTTAGAAAGGGTCTACGAGCAGTACTTC
V gene: TRBV9; J gene: TRBJ2-1; D gene: TRBD2; clone size: few; CDR3 protein: CASSAGLAGDSEQFF; CDR3 DNA: TGTGCCAGCAGCGCCGGACTAGCGGGAGACTCTGAGCAGTTCTTC
V gene: TRBV4-1; J gene: TRBJ2-7; D gene: NA; clone size: few; CDR3 protein: CASSPGAYEQYF; CDR3 DNA: TGCGCCAGCAGCCCCGGTGCCTACGAGCAGTACTTC
V gene: TRBV7-9; J gene: TRBJ1-5; D gene: NA; clone size: once; CDR3 protein: CASSAPRRGNQPQHF; CDR3 DNA: TGTGCCAGCAGCGCACCTAGACGAGGGAATCAGCCCCAGCATTTT
V gene: TRBV6-6; J gene: TRBJ2-3; D gene: NA; clone size: NA; CDR3 protein: CASSYSTVATQYF; CDR3 DNA: TGTGCCAGCAGTTACTCTACGGTCGCTACGCAGTATTTT
V gene: TRBV7-2; J gene: TRBJ2-7; D gene: TRBD2; clone size: few; CDR3 protein: CASSLNGRALQYF; CDR3 DNA: TGTGCCAGCAGCTTAAACGGGAGGGCCCTGCAGTACTTC
V gene: TRBV6-6; J gene: TRBJ2-7; D gene: NA; clone size: few; CDR3 protein: CASTSGSNYEQYF; CDR3 DNA: TGTGCCAGCACATCCGGGAGTAATTACGAGCAGTACTTC
V gene: TRBV7-2; J gene: TRBJ1-2; D gene: NA; clone size: few; CDR3 protein: CASSLADGNYGYTF; CDR3 DNA: TGTGCCAGCAGCTTAGCGGACGGAAACTATGGCTACACCTTC
V gene: TRBV7-6; J gene: TRBJ2-5; D gene: TRBD1; clone size: NA; CDR3 protein: CASSPRQTGEGKTQYF; CDR3 DNA: TGTGCCAGCAGCCCCCGCCAAACAGGGGAAGGGAAGACCCAGTACTTC
V gene: TRBV28; J gene: TRBJ1-1; D gene: TRBD1; clone size: few; CDR3 protein: CASRDPGTGRPEAFF; CDR3 DNA: TGTGCCAGCAGGGACCCGGGGACAGGACGACCTGAAGCTTTCTTT
V gene: TRBV7-9; J gene: TRBJ2-2; D gene: NA; clone size: NA; CDR3 protein: CASSHVDPSTGELFF; CDR3 DNA: TGTGCCAGCAGCCACGTCGACCCATCTACCGGGGAGCTGTTTTTT
V gene: TRBV2; J gene: TRBJ2-7; D gene: TRBD1; clone size: NA; CDR3 protein: CASVLGQSYEQYF; CDR3 DNA: TGTGCCAGCGTACTGGGACAGTCCTACGAGCAGTACTTC
V gene: TRBV14; J gene: TRBJ2-7; D gene: TRBD1; clone size: NA; CDR3 protein: CASAEGAGYEQYF; CDR3 DNA: TGTGCCAGTGCAGAGGGGGCGGGCTACGAGCAGTACTTC
V gene: TRBV5-4; J gene: TRBJ1-2; D gene: NA; clone size: NA; CDR3 protein: CASSRDTNYGYTF; CDR3 DNA: TGTGCCAGCAGCCGGGACACTAACTATGGCTACACCTTC
V gene: TRBV5-1; J gene: TRBJ2-3; D gene: TRBD1; clone size: NA; CDR3 protein: CASSTGQGAEDTQYF; CDR3 DNA: TGCGCCAGCAGCACCGGACAGGGTGCGGAGGATACGCAGTATTTT
V gene: TRBV28; J gene: TRBJ2-7; D gene: NA; clone size: NA; CDR3 protein: CASSFAGSSYEQYF; CDR3 DNA: TGTGCCAGCAGTTTTGCGGGATCCTCCTACGAGCAGTACTTC
V gene: TRBV2; J gene: TRBJ1-5; D gene: NA; clone size: NA; CDR3 protein: CASSETGRGQPQHF; CDR3 DNA: TGTGCCAGCAGTGAAACCGGGCGGGGGCAGCCCCAGCATTTT
V gene: TRBV2; J gene: TRBJ2-4; D gene: TRBD2; clone size: NA; CDR3 protein: CASSPEREGKNIQYF; CDR3 DNA: TGTGCCAGCAGTCCCGAGCGGGAGGGTAAAAACATTCAGTACTTC
V gene: TRBV5-1; J gene: TRBJ2-6; D gene: NA; clone size: NA; CDR3 protein: CASSLEPLSGANVLTF; CDR3 DNA: TGCGCCAGCAGCTTGGAACCTCTCTCTGGGGCCAACGTCCTGACTTTC
V gene: TRBV5-1; J gene: TRBJ1-2; D gene: TRBD1; clone size: NA; CDR3 protein: CASSWDRDGYTF; CDR3 DNA: TGCGCCAGCAGCTGGGACAGGGATGGCTACACCTTC
V gene: TRBV10-3; J gene: TRBJ2-3; D gene: NA; clone size: few; CDR3 protein: CAISPGGGTDTQYF; CDR3 DNA: TGTGCCATCAGTCCTGGTGGGGGCACAGATACGCAGTATTTT
V gene: TRBV6-6; J gene: TRBJ2-5; D gene: TRBD1; clone size: NA; CDR3 protein: CASSDRGRETQYF; CDR3 DNA: TGTGCCAGCAGCGACAGGGGGCGGGAGACCCAGTACTTC
V gene: TRBV4-3; J gene: TRBJ1-1; D gene: NA; clone size: NA; CDR3 protein: CASSQEWAGEAFF; CDR3 DNA: TGCGCCAGCAGCCAAGAATGGGCAGGTGAAGCTTTCTTT
V gene: TRBV9; J gene: TRBJ2-3; D gene: TRBD2; clone size: NA; CDR3 protein: CASSARGASGADSQADTQYF; CDR3 DNA: TGTGCCAGCAGCGCCCGCGGAGCTAGCGGGGCAGATAGTCAAGCAGATACGCAGTATTTT
V gene: TRBV2; J gene: TRBJ1-4; D gene: NA; clone size: few; CDR3 protein: CASNTPELDEKLFF; CDR3 DNA: TGTGCCAGCAACACTCCGGAATTGGATGAAAAACTGTTTTTT